The next 3 T cell receptor beta chains were all read from a single sample in a study of beta chain features in type 1 diabetes. What was sequenced were expressed TCRB transcripts, since all of the isolated RNA had been reverse transcribed. Measured with immunoSEQ multiplex PCR; TCRdb has only the in-frame clones, and not every one. Of approximately 23,000 clones listed, nearly 70% were seen once; the top ten hold under 2.5%. The specimen sequenced was Tregs from blood. The receptor source for this set is a woman aged 40 to 55 in good health.

This rearrangement joins TRBV2 to TRBJ1-2, with 8 bases matching TRBD1. J lost 7 bases, V lost 6 bases, and 13 bases had no gene match. This CDR3 has 15 residues. The germline V gene has CDR1 SNHLY and CDR2 FYNNEI. The CDR3 nucleotides are TGTGCCAGCAGCGCCGCGGGGCAGGGGGCAGGTGGCTACACCTTC. Amino acids: CASSAAGQGAGGYTF.

The V call is TRBV5-4, the J call TRBJ2-1, with 8 bases that match TRBD2. Germline CDR1 is SGHNT and CDR2 is YYREEE (reference sequence). The CDR3 is made up of 14 amino acids. V lost 4 bases to trimming and J lost 4 bases; unmatched junction nucleotides: 4. The CDR3 sequence is CASSKLAGYNEQFF. The CDR3 coding sequence is TGTGCCAGCAGCAAATTAGCGGGGTACAATGAGCAGTTCTTC.

This CDR3 is CASSEWGGAKMNTEAFF. The CDR3 nucleotides read TGTGCCAGCAGTGAATGGGGTGGGGCCAAGATGAACACTGAAGCTTTCTTT. This sequence joins TRBV25-1 and TRBJ1-1; D might be TRBD1 (5 bases). Looked up from germline, CDR1 is MGHDK and CDR2 is SYGVNS. The CDR3 contains 17 residues. V lost 1 base and J lost 0, with 15 bases in between.